This T cell receptor (beta chain) came from a study of response to subunit inactivated influenza vaccine. Germline V lookup: CDR1 SQVTM, CDR2 ANQGSEA. This CDR3 contains 12 residues. The germline V and J ends were trimmed by 0 bases and 7 bases, with 8 bases remaining between them. Study findings and constraints: After each seasonal influenza vaccination, few new T cells are recruited, the authors suggested.

TCRdb used MiXCR to reprocess the RT-PCR reads, holding one entry per CDR3 protein. The sample lists around 530,000 distinct CDR3 sequences; approximately 15% were seen once. About this clonotype itself: Antigen specificity is unknown.

Sequenced material: CD4+ T cells sorted from PBMCs, taken around 2 years after vaccination. This clonotype was sampled from a man between 50 and 69 years old who received an inactivated influenza vaccine. The chain joins TRBV29-1 to TRBJ2-3; D is uncertain. Here the CDR3 reads CSVEEGSYTQYF. DNA for the CDR3: TGCAGCGTTGAAGAGGGCAGTTATACGCAGTATTTT.